The 26 T cell receptor beta chains in this list originate from one sample, sequenced in a study of T cells in Graves' hyperthyroidism and ophthalmopathy. Amplification yielded TCR beta CDR3 regions, with RNA transcripts as the source. First-round RT-PCR targeting the TCR CDR3 was performed with the HTBI primer set. MiXCR was run by TCRdb on the multiplex PCR reads, yielding one entry per CDR3 protein. The data contain approximately 300,000 distinct CDR3 sequences, about 17% of them singletons. Sequencing used blood. Source of these receptors: a woman aged 55-70 years with Graves' ophthalmopathy.

This clonotype was seen repeatedly, ten times or more. The rearrangement links TRBV29-1 to TRBJ2-3, with D perhaps being TRBD1 or TRBD2 (5 bases each). Germline V gives CDR1 SQVTM, CDR2 ANQGSEA. The CDR3 is 14 residues long. V dropped 7 bases and J dropped 2 bases, with 16 bases sitting between them. The CDR3 DNA reads as TGCAGCGCCCCGACGGGGCAGGACACAGATACGCAGTATTTT. Its translation is CSAPTGQDTDTQYF.

At least ten counts were recorded for this clonotype. One end of the junction is discordant with germline, which a read error may explain. This chain uses TRBV7-9 with TRBJ2-7, with D maybe TRBD2 (5 bases). The germline gives CDR1 SEHNR, CDR2 FQNEAQ (reference sequence). The CDR3 consists of 12 residues. The CDR3 DNA reads TGTGCCAGCAGCGTAGCGCCCTACGAGCAGTACTTC. Its protein is CASSVAPYEQYF.

This clonotype was found many times. CDR3 sequence reads: CASSGLAGGGYGYTF. The CDR3 DNA is TGTGCCAGCAGTGGTCTGGCAGGGGGCGGGTATGGCTACACCTTC. The chain carries TRBV25-1 and TRBJ1-2; 8 bases agree with TRBD1. The V and J ends lost 4 bases and 5 bases, in that order; junction bases with no gene match: 9. Germline-derived CDR1 and CDR2 are MGHDK and SYGVNS. CDR3 length: 15 amino acids.

This clonotype was recorded many times. The chain links TRBV20-1 to TRBJ2-1; D tentatively fits TRBD1 or TRBD2 (6 bases each). The CDR3 has 14 amino acids. V lost 2 bases and J lost 7, with 15 bases in between. Germline V CDR1 and CDR2: DFQATT, SNEGSKA (reference sequence). In DNA, the CDR3 is TGCAGTGCTAGAATGGGGGCGGGATTGAATGAGCAGTTCTTC. It yields the protein CSARMGAGLNEQFF.

This clonotype has more than one count but fewer than ten. The V gene is TRBV6-2 or TRBV6-3, the J gene TRBJ2-7; no firm D call. The CDR3 runs to 15 residues. V was shortened by 2 bases and J by 2 bases, with 13 bases between the two germline ends. The germline V gene encodes CDR1 MNHEY and CDR2 SVGEGT. The CDR3 is CASSYGQTRPYEQYF. CDR3 nucleotides: TGTGCCAGCAGTTACGGGCAGACTCGGCCCTACGAGCAGTACTTC.

This clonotype was recorded many times. This sequence joins TRBV7-8 and TRBJ2-7, with a possible D match to TRBD1 (6 bases). The CDR3 is 15 residues long. Germline assignment: CDR1 SGHVS and CDR2 FQNEAQ. V lost 5 bases to trimming and J lost 3 bases, with 17 bases between them. CDR3 nucleotides: TGTGCCAGCAGCGAGATGGGGACAAACGTCTACGAGCAGTACTTC. Translation: CASSEMGTNVYEQYF.

This CDR3 reads CASSVTRSGELFF. For the CDR3, the DNA is TGTGCCAGCAGTGTAACTAGGTCCGGGGAGCTGTTTTTT. The chain carries TRBV28 and TRBJ2-2, with D tentatively TRBD2 (5 bases). There are 13 residues in the CDR3. Germline assignment: CDR1 MDHEN and CDR2 SYDVKM. Trimming removed 5 bases at V and 6 bases at J, with 10 bases between.

In its sample, this clonotype was seen many times. The junction departs from the called germline gene at one end, perhaps through a read error. J is TRBJ2-7 and V is TRBV6-1, with TRBD2 identical over 10 bases. The CDR3 is made up of 15 amino acids. CDR1 is MNHNS, CDR2 SASEGT, per germline. CDR3 loop: CASSTERGGSHEQYF. The CDR3 bases are TGTGCCAGCAGTACAGAGCGGGGGGGCTCCCACGAGCAGTACTTC.

This clonotype was counted ten times or more. Here the CDR3 reads CASTYRGANTGELFF. CDR3 in DNA: TGTGCCAGCACTTACAGGGGGGCTAACACCGGGGAGCTGTTTTTT. The rearrangement uses TRBV12-3 or TRBV12-4 and TRBJ2-2, with TRBD1 matching 8 bases. There are 15 residues in the CDR3. V lost 7 bases, J lost 2 bases, and 6 bases stayed unmatched.

In this sample, this clonotype turned up many times. The chain links TRBV12-3 or TRBV12-4 to TRBJ1-2; the D gene is possibly TRBD1 (5 bases). V shed 5 bases and J shed 3 bases, with 10 bases lying between them. The CDR3 has 13 amino acids. CDR3 in amino acids: CASSGGLYYGYTF. The CDR3 DNA sequence: TGTGCCAGCAGTGGGGGTCTCTACTATGGCTACACCTTC.

This clonotype was seen only a few times. The chain combines TRBV4-3 with TRBJ1-2, with 7 nucleotides matching TRBD1. The V and J ends lost 1 base and 5 bases, in that order; junction bases with no gene match: 10. CDR3 length equals 16 residues. The germline V gene encodes CDR1 LGHNA and CDR2 YSLEER. Written as DNA, the CDR3 is TGCGCCAGCAGCCAAGTGGTGGGAGCAGGGGGGTATGGCTACACCTTC. It is translated as CASSQVVGAGGYGYTF.

This clonotype appeared many times. V usage is TRBV29-1 and J usage is TRBJ2-1; 10 bases agree with TRBD2. The V gene end was trimmed by 5 bases and the J gene end by 5 bases; junction bases not matched to a gene: 9. Germline loops: CDR1 SQVTM, CDR2 ANQGSEA. This CDR3 contains 15 residues. The CDR3 nucleotides read TGCAGCGTTATCAAACTAGCGGGACCAAACAATGAGCAGTTCTTC. Encoded protein: CSVIKLAGPNNEQFF.

The V and J genes are TRBV7-2 and TRBJ2-1; TRBD2 agrees at 7 bases. Trimming took 4 bases from V and 9 from J; bases not matched to a gene: 0. The CDR3 loop spans 11 amino acids. Per the germline V gene, CDR1 is SGHTA and CDR2 is FQGNSA. The CDR3 nucleotides read TGTGCCAGCAGCTGGGGGGGTGAGCAGTTCTTC. Translated, it gives CASSWGGEQFF.

At least ten counts were recorded for this clonotype. The rearrangement joins TRBV6-2 or TRBV6-3 to TRBJ2-5; a weak D match, TRBD1 (6 bases). CDR1 and CDR2 from the germline V gene are MNHEY and SVGEGT. The V gene lost 6 bases and the J gene lost 2 bases, with 13 bases spanning the gap. The CDR3 has 14 amino acids. CDR3 region: CASSLRQEQETQYF. CDR3 in DNA: TGTGCCAGCAGCCTGCGACAGGAACAAGAGACCCAGTACTTC.

This clonotype was observed a few times. A read error may be the cause here, since a much bigger clone is one base away. The chain has TRBV20-1 and TRBJ1-1; no clear D. This CDR3 spans 11 amino acids. Germline assignment: CDR1 DFQATT and CDR2 SNEGSKA (reference sequence). CDR3: CGAFRIPEAFF. For the CDR3, the DNA is TGCGGTGCTTTTCGTATCCCTGAAGCTTTCTTT.

The chain has TRBV12-5 and TRBJ2-3; D ambiguous. V lost 0 bases and J lost 0, with 22 bases in between. CDR1 and CDR2 (germline): LGHNT, FRNRAP. The CDR3 sequence is 20 residues long. The CDR3 DNA sequence: TGTGCTAGTGGTTTGGTAATCGGAGAACTTCTTCCCCATAGCACAGATACGCAGTATTTT. Translation: CASGLVIGELLPHSTDTQYF.

This clonotype was seen repeatedly, ten times or more. The J gene is TRBJ1-1, the V gene TRBV5-1; possible D gene TRBD1, 6 bases. Germline V gene lookup returns CDR1 SGHRS and CDR2 YFSETQ. CDR3 length equals 14 residues. Trimming shortened V by 1 base and J by 4 bases, and 11 bases separated the two germline ends. Written as DNA, the CDR3 is TGCGCCAGCAGCTTGACCGCGGGGGCCACTGAAGCTTTCTTT. It codes for CASSLTAGATEAFF.

The chain couples TRBV27 to TRBJ2-5, with D possibly matching TRBD1 (6 bases). V lost 4 bases to trimming and J lost 5 bases, with 11 bases between them. This CDR3 contains 13 residues. Germline-derived CDR1 and CDR2 are MNHEY and SMNVEV (reference sequence). The CDR3 reads CASSSGTMETQYF. The CDR3 bases are TGTGCCAGCAGTTCCGGGACAATGGAGACCCAGTACTTC.

This clonotype occurred many times. This chain joins TRBV7-2 and TRBJ2-7, with a weak D call TRBD2 (5 bases). The length of the CDR3 is 16 residues. The germline CDR1 and CDR2 sequences are SGHTA and FQGNSA. Trimming shortened V by 1 base and J by 4 bases, and 17 bases separated the two germline ends. The CDR3 nucleotides read TGTGCCAGCAGCTTAGGGTCGCTACCACTAGGATACGAGCAGTACTTC. This encodes CASSLGSLPLGYEQYF.

The sample holds many counts of this clonotype. The chain links TRBV5-1 to TRBJ2-3, with D possibly TRBD2 on 6 matching bases. Germline loops: CDR1 SGHRS, CDR2 YFSETQ. The V end lost 0 bases, the J end lost 2 bases, and 13 bases lay between the germline ends. This CDR3 has 16 residues. As DNA, the CDR3 is TGCGCCAGCAGCTTGGGATCGGGACTTAACACAGATACGCAGTATTTT. Encoded protein: CASSLGSGLNTDTQYF.

This clonotype was detected ten times or more. The CDR3 loop reads CSARVMGHQETQYF. The CDR3 DNA follows: TGCAGTGCTAGAGTCATGGGGCATCAAGAGACCCAGTACTTC. This rearrangement joins TRBV20-1 to TRBJ2-5, with a tentative D call TRBD1 (5 bases). The CDR3 extends over 14 amino acids. V was shortened by 1 base and J by 2 bases, with 11 bases between the two germline ends. Germline V gene sequence: CDR1 DFQATT, CDR2 SNEGSKA (reference sequence).

This clonotype appeared many times. The chain joins TRBV6-2 or TRBV6-3 to TRBJ2-7; unclear D gene. Trimming removed 6 bases at V and 6 bases at J, with 15 bases between. CDR1 and CDR2 from the germline V gene are MNHEY and SVGEGT. This CDR3 spans 13 amino acids. The CDR3 DNA is TGTGCCAGCAGCGACTTACAGTGGAGCGAGCAGTACTTC. The encoded protein is CASSDLQWSEQYF.

This clonotype was seen ten or more times. The rearrangement uses TRBV18 and TRBJ1-5; D gene ambiguous. This CDR3 is built from 13 residues. The germline V gene has CDR1 KGHSH and CDR2 LQKENI. V was shortened by 3 bases and J by 7 bases, with 10 bases between the two germline ends. CDR3 in amino acids: CASSPGFRQPQHF. The CDR3 region has the DNA TGTGCCAGCTCACCGGGGTTTCGACAGCCCCAGCATTTT. The full variable domain, completed using reference TRBV18 and TRBJ1-5, is NAGVMQNPRHLVRRRGQEARLRCSPMKGHSHVYWYRQLPEEGLKFMVYLQKENIIDESGMPKERFSAEFPKEGPSILRIQQVVRGDSAAYFCASSPGFRQPQHFGDGTRLSIL.

This clonotype appeared many times. This chain connects TRBV3-1 to TRBJ2-1; 7 nucleotides line up with TRBD2. This CDR3 has 15 amino acids. V lost 6 bases, J lost 0 bases, and 5 bases stayed unmatched. The germline gives CDR1 LGHDT, CDR2 YNNKEL (reference sequence). The CDR3 bases are TGTGCCAGCAGATTCCGCGGGAGCTCCTACAATGAGCAGTTCTTC. Translating it yields CASRFRGSSYNEQFF.

As concerns this clonotype: One base away lies a much larger clone, so this may be a sequencing read error. The chain recombines TRBV5-1 with TRBJ2-2; no clear D. The V end was cut by 7 bases, the J end by 0 bases, with 13 bases between. CDR1 is SGHRS, CDR2 YFSETQ, per germline. CDR3 length: 15 amino acids. The CDR3 is CASGRRYANTGELFF. CDR3 in DNA: TGCGCCAGCGGCCGGAGATATGCGAACACCGGGGAGCTGTTTTTT.

Ten or more counts support this clonotype. The chain couples TRBV20-1 to TRBJ2-3; D not resolved. This CDR3 comprises 12 residues. Germline V CDR1 and CDR2: DFQATT, SNEGSKA (reference sequence). V lost 0 bases to trimming and J lost 6 bases, with 7 bases between them. CDR3 region: CSARDLADTQYF. The CDR3 coding sequence is TGCAGTGCTAGAGATTTGGCTGATACGCAGTATTTT.